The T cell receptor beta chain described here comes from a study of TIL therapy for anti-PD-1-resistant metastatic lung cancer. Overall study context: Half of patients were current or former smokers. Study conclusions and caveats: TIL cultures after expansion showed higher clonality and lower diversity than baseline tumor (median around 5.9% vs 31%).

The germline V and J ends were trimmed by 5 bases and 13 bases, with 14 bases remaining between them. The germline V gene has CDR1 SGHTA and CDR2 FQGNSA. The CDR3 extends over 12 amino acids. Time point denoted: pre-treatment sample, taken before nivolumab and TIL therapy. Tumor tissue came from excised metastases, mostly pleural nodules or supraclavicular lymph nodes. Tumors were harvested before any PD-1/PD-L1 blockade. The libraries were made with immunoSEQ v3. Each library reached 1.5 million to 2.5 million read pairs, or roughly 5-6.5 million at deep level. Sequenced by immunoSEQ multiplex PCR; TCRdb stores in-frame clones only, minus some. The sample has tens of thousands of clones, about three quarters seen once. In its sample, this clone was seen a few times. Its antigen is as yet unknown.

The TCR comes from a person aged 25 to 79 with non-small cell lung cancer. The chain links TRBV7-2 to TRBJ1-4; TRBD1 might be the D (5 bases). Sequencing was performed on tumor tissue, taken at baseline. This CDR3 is CASSTTGGSLFF. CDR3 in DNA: TGTGCCAGCAGCACCACAGGAGGTTCACTGTTTTTT.